The 18 T cell receptor beta chains given below trace back to one sample, sequenced in a study of neurological immune-mediated disorders. TCRdb redid the calling of the 5' RACE reads with MiXCR, one entry per CDR3 protein. The sample holds tens of thousands of distinct CDR3 sequences, less than 2.5% seen once. The sequenced sample consisted of PBMCs. The receptors stem from a man in his fifties with multiple sclerosis.

This chain uses TRBV5-1 with TRBJ2-5, with D possibly matching TRBD1 (5 bases). V dropped 0 bases and J dropped 1 base, with 10 bases sitting between them. This CDR3 is 15 amino acids long. Per the germline V gene, CDR1 is SGHRS and CDR2 is YFSETQ. CDR3 sequence (DNA): TGCGCCAGCAGCTTGGACAGGAGACGCCAAGAGACCCAGTACTTC. It translates to CASSLDRRRQETQYF. Looking up the rest from reference TRBV5-1 and TRBJ2-5 gives the full variable domain: KAGVTQTPRYLIKTRGQQVTLSCSPISGHRSVSWYQQTPGQGLQFLFEYFSETQRNKGNFPGRFSGRQFSNSRSEMNVSTLELGDSALYLCASSLDRRRQETQYFGPGTRLLVL.

In this sample, this clonotype turned up many times. The CDR3 DNA is TGCAGCGTTGGGACAACCTACGAGCAGTACTTC. This translates into CSVGTTYEQYF. The chain recombines TRBV29-1 with TRBJ2-7, with a weak D call TRBD1 (5 bases). The CDR3 is made up of 11 amino acids. V was shortened by 4 bases and J by 2 bases, with 6 bases between the two germline ends. Germline V gives CDR1 SQVTM, CDR2 ANQGSEA.

This clonotype has ten or more counts. The chain recombines TRBV20-1 with TRBJ2-7; D gene unclear. Germline V gives CDR1 DFQATT, CDR2 SNEGSKA (reference sequence). V gave up 2 bases and J gave up 7 bases, with 9 bases separating them. The length of the CDR3 is 11 residues. The CDR3 DNA is TGCAGTGCTAGATGGACGGTTGAGCAGTACTTC. This encodes CSARWTVEQYF.

This clonotype occurred many times. CDR3 nucleotide sequence: TGCGCCAGCAGCCCGCGACAGGGATCCTACGAGCAGTACTTC. It yields the protein CASSPRQGSYEQYF. The V and J genes are TRBV5-1 and TRBJ2-7, with TRBD1 matching over 7 bases. The length of the CDR3 is 14 residues. With V trimmed by 4 bases and J by 1 base, 5 bases remained unmatched. Germline V gene data show CDR1 as SGHRS and CDR2 as YFSETQ.

This clonotype was seen at least ten times. The chain joins TRBV5-6 to TRBJ2-1; 8 positions match TRBD2. The CDR3 extends over 15 amino acids. Germline V lookup: CDR1 SGHDT, CDR2 YYEEEE. The ends lost 1 base at V and 10 bases at J; junction bases unmatched: 10. The CDR3 loop is CASSLRGGPVAEQFF. The CDR3 region has the DNA TGTGCCAGCAGCTTGCGGGGGGGCCCCGTCGCGGAGCAGTTCTTC. Filled out from reference TRBV5-6 and TRBJ2-1, the complete variable domain reads DAGVTQSPTHLIKTRGQQVTLRCSPKSGHDTVSWYQQALGQGPQFIFQYYEEEERQRGNFPDRFSGHQFPNYSSELNVNALLLGDSALYLCASSLRGGPVAEQFFGPGTRLTVL.

This clonotype was counted many times. The V call is TRBV18, the J call TRBJ1-2; D not resolved. The germline V gene has CDR1 KGHSH and CDR2 LQKENI. V lost 2 bases, J lost 5 bases, and 12 bases lay in between. The CDR3 contains 14 residues. CDR3 in amino acids: CASSPNAESYGYTF. As DNA, the CDR3 is TGTGCCAGCTCACCAAACGCCGAGTCATATGGCTACACCTTC.

This clonotype appeared many times. The chain recombines TRBV14 with TRBJ1-1, with D perhaps matching TRBD1 (6 bases). The V gene's germline CDR1 is SGHDN and CDR2 FVKESK. This CDR3 is 15 amino acids long. The germline V and J ends were trimmed by 6 bases and 1 base, with 15 bases remaining between them. Here the CDR3 DNA reads TGTGCCAGCAGGCAAACACAGGGCCCGAACACTGAAGCTTTCTTT. Its protein is CASRQTQGPNTEAFF.

The table lists this clonotype with a few counts. V and J are TRBV20-1 and TRBJ2-7; possibly TRBD1 or TRBD2 for D (5 bases each). Germline assignment: CDR1 DFQATT and CDR2 SNEGSKA (reference sequence). The CDR3 covers 14 residues. V was shortened by 0 bases and J by 2 bases, with 11 bases between the two germline ends. This chain's CDR3 is CSARDPQGPYEQYF. In DNA, the CDR3 is TGCAGTGCTAGAGATCCCCAGGGACCCTACGAGCAGTACTTC.

The table lists this clonotype with many counts. The chain is built from TRBV5-1 and TRBJ1-2; TRBD1 matches 10 bases. This CDR3 spans 15 amino acids. J lost 7 bases, V lost 0 bases, and 6 bases had no gene match. The germline V gene has CDR1 SGHRS and CDR2 YFSETQ. CDR3 DNA sequence: TGCGCCAGCAGCTTGGGTGGGACAGGGGTTCCTGGCTACACCTTC. Protein product: CASSLGGTGVPGYTF.

This clonotype was picked up many times. The J gene is TRBJ2-2, the V gene TRBV5-5; unclear D gene. Trimming took off 2 bases at V and 0 bases at J, with 11 bases between the two ends. The CDR3 is 16 residues long. Germline V lookup: CDR1 SGHKS, CDR2 YYEKEE (reference sequence). CDR3 sequence (DNA): TGTGCCAGCAGCTTCATTCAAACCGCGAACACCGGGGAGCTGTTTTTT. Translated, it gives CASSFIQTANTGELFF.

This clonotype is judged medium-sized. For the CDR3, the DNA is TGTGCCAGCAGTTTTTATGTTCTCGGGACAAACAATCAAGAGACCCAGTACTTC. Protein product: CASSFYVLGTNNQETQYF. The V call is TRBV12-3 or TRBV12-4, the J call TRBJ2-5; D possibly corresponds to TRBD1 (6 bases). This CDR3 has 18 residues. V was clipped by 3 bases and J by 2 bases, with 22 bases between them.

This clonotype appeared many times. V usage is TRBV20-1 and J usage is TRBJ2-5; TRBD1 is a possible D gene (5 bases). The CDR3 spans 13 residues. Trimming cost V 5 bases and J 7 bases, with 17 bases left between them. Germline CDR1 reads DFQATT; CDR2 reads SNEGSKA (reference sequence). CDR3 protein: CSAGRTLQGTQYF. The CDR3 region has the DNA TGCAGTGCTGGTCGGACCCTCCAGGGGACCCAGTACTTC.

This clonotype occurred many times. The chain uses TRBV5-4 and TRBJ1-2; D unclear. V lost 3 bases and J 8 bases, leaving 17 bases between the germline ends. Germline assignment: CDR1 SGHNT and CDR2 YYREEE (reference sequence). The CDR3 has 14 residues. DNA for the CDR3: TGTGCCAGCAGCTCTTGGTCCAACCTAGGCGGCTACACCTTC. Protein: CASSSWSNLGGYTF.

V usage is TRBV10-3 and J usage is TRBJ2-1; D is possibly TRBD2 (5 bases). Trimming took 2 bases from V and 0 from J, leaving 8 bases between them. This CDR3 comprises 15 residues. The V gene's germline CDR1 is ENHRY and CDR2 SYGVKD. CDR3: CAISEEGLSYNEQFF. The CDR3 coding sequence is TGTGCCATCAGTGAGGAGGGCCTCTCCTACAATGAGCAGTTCTTC.

This clonotype was counted ten times or more. This chain joins TRBV7-9 and TRBJ2-1; D is ambiguous. This CDR3 has 12 amino acids. The V end lost 4 bases, the J end lost 4 bases, and 5 bases lay between the germline ends. Per the germline V gene, CDR1 is SEHNR and CDR2 is FQNEAQ (reference sequence). The CDR3 DNA sequence: TGTGCCAGCAGCTCGCAGTACAATGAGCAGTTCTTC. This sequence encodes CASSSQYNEQFF. Full variable domain (rest looked up from reference TRBV7-9 and TRBJ2-1): DTGVSQNPRHKITKRGQNVTFRCDPISEHNRLYWYRQTLGQGPEFLTYFQNEAQLEKSRLLSDRFSAERPKGSFSTLEIQRTEQGDSAMYLCASSSQYNEQFFGPGTRLTVL.

In this sample, this clonotype turned up many times. The gene calls are TRBV5-5 and TRBJ2-3; 7 nucleotides agree with TRBD2. Germline V gene data show CDR1 as SGHKS and CDR2 as YYEKEE (reference sequence). This CDR3 is 16 amino acids long. The J segment lost 0 bases and the V segment lost 4 bases, leaving 8 bases of the junction unmatched. The CDR3 loop reads CASSNLPGGSTDTQYF. For the CDR3, the DNA is TGTGCCAGCAGCAACCTTCCGGGGGGAAGCACAGATACGCAGTATTTT.

Ten or more counts support this clonotype. The rearrangement links TRBV7-2 to TRBJ2-1, with a tentative D call TRBD2 (6 bases). Germline CDR1 reads SGHTA; CDR2 reads FQGNSA. Trimming took off 0 bases at V and 3 bases at J, with 9 bases between the two ends. The CDR3 extends over 15 amino acids. The CDR3 DNA sequence: TGTGCCAGCAGCTTAGCGCGGGGTGTCTACAATGAGCAGTTCTTC. It is translated as CASSLARGVYNEQFF.

Concerning this clonotype: Being one base from a much bigger clone, this may be a read error. The chain links TRBV27 to TRBJ2-1; D is unresolved. Trimming left V 4 bases short and J 11 bases short, with 12 bases between. Germline lookup yields CDR1 MNHEY and CDR2 SMNVEV (reference sequence). The CDR3 length is 12 residues. The CDR3 nucleotides are TGTGCCAGCAGTTCCCCCCCTGAGAAGCAGTTCTTC. This sequence encodes CASSSPPEKQFF.